The 25 T cell receptor beta chains reported below all come from one sample, sequenced in a study of blood T cell repertoires in COVID-19 (TCRdb year 2020). Library method: the immunoSEQ multiplex PCR assay. TCRdb took over this immuneACCESS table, retaining in-frame rearrangements with V and J assigned. Such tables are incomplete; in checked studies, under half of the missing clones stem from an unresolved V gene, and the remainder is unexplained. The sample table records under 350,000 clones; around 90% of these occur just once. Together, the top ten hold approximately 1.5% of the sample. Sequencing was performed on PBMCs or T cells enriched from blood (not recorded which). These receptors all come from a woman in her thirties or forties who had recovered from COVID-19.

The rearrangement links TRBV4-1 to TRBJ2-3; D is perhaps TRBD2 (6 bases). The CDR3 runs 13 residues. The germline V and J ends were trimmed by 6 bases and 3 bases, with 10 bases remaining between them. CDR1 is MGHRA and CDR2 is YSYEKL in the germline V gene. The CDR3 here is CASRSRETDTQYF. The CDR3 region has the DNA TGCGCCAGCAGGTCCCGGGAGACAGATACGCAGTATTTT.

The rearrangement uses TRBV7-9 and TRBJ2-7; 8 bases map to TRBD2. The CDR3 consists of 16 residues. The germline gives CDR1 SEHNR, CDR2 FQNEAQ (reference sequence). The J segment lost 4 bases and the V segment lost 5 bases, leaving 13 bases of the junction unmatched. CDR3 sequence reads: CASSPPTSDRSYEQYF. In DNA, the CDR3 is TGTGCCAGCAGCCCACCGACTAGCGACAGGTCTTACGAGCAGTACTTC. The full variable domain, with the rest looked up from reference TRBV7-9 and TRBJ2-7, is DTGVSQNPRHKITKRGQNVTFRCDPISEHNRLYWYRQTLGQGPEFLTYFQNEAQLEKSRLLSDRFSAERPKGSFSTLEIQRTEQGDSAMYLCASSPPTSDRSYEQYFGPGTRLTVT.

For the CDR3, the DNA is TGTGCCAGCAGGGGTAGGGGTCTTAGCACAGATACGCAGTATTTT. Translating it yields CASRGRGLSTDTQYF. The chain carries TRBV2 and TRBJ2-3, with D perhaps TRBD1 (5 bases). Per germline, CDR1 SNHLY and CDR2 FYNNEI. This CDR3 region has 15 residues. Trimming took 6 bases from V and 0 from J, leaving 13 bases between them.

This clone has just one count. V is TRBV7-2 and J is TRBJ2-3; D gene ambiguous. Germline V gene sequence: CDR1 SGHTA, CDR2 FQGNSA. V was pared by 3 bases and J by 2 bases, with 3 bases between. The CDR3 runs 12 residues. CDR3 residues: CASSFFTDTQYF. The CDR3 DNA follows: TGTGCCAGCAGCTTCTTCACAGATACGCAGTATTTT.

The V and J genes are TRBV7-2 and TRBJ1-1; a possible D gene is TRBD1 (6 bases). The V end was cut by 5 bases, the J end by 7 bases, with 20 bases between. This CDR3 spans 15 amino acids. Germline V gene lookup returns CDR1 SGHTA and CDR2 FQGNSA. The DNA for the CDR3 is TGTGCCAGCAGCCGGGTGGGTAGAGGGGGTAATGAAGCTTTCTTT. Amino acids: CASSRVGRGGNEAFF.

This clone was counted a single time. This sample also contains other DNA sequences that code for the same CDR3. The CDR3: CAWSVRGTEAFF. CDR3 bases: TGTGCCTGGAGTGTACGCGGCACTGAAGCTTTCTTT. The rearrangement uses TRBV30 and TRBJ1-1; D remains unclear. CDR1 and CDR2 from the germline V gene are GTSNPN and SVGIG (reference sequence). The germline V and J ends were trimmed by 0 bases and 4 bases, with 6 bases remaining between them. This CDR3 contains 12 residues.

The chain employs TRBV2 and TRBJ2-7; tentative D call: TRBD2 (6 bases). V was cut by 6 bases and J by 1 base, with 13 bases left in between. Germline assignment: CDR1 SNHLY and CDR2 FYNNEI. There are 14 residues in the CDR3. This CDR3 is CASSPGLHSYEQYF. CDR3 sequence (DNA): TGTGCCAGCAGCCCGGGACTTCATTCCTACGAGCAGTACTTC. The variable domain in full, completed from reference TRBV2 and TRBJ2-7, reads EPEVTQTPSHQVTQMGQEVILRCVPISNHLYFYWYRQILGQKVEFLVSFYNNEISEKSEIFDDQFSVERPDGSNFTLKIRSTKLEDSAMYFCASSPGLHSYEQYFGPGTRLTVT.

The rearrangement uses TRBV5-1 and TRBJ1-5; no firm D call. The CDR3 is 16 amino acids. Germline values: CDR1 SGHRS, CDR2 YFSETQ. Trimming took off 0 bases at V and 2 bases at J, with 12 bases between the two ends. CDR3: CASSLVSGVGNQPQHF. The CDR3 DNA sequence: TGCGCCAGCAGCTTGGTCTCGGGAGTGGGCAATCAGCCCCAGCATTTT. The full variable domain, rest sourced from reference TRBV5-1 and TRBJ1-5, is KAGVTQTPRYLIKTRGQQVTLSCSPISGHRSVSWYQQTPGQGLQFLFEYFSETQRNKGNFPGRFSGRQFSNSRSEMNVSTLELGDSALYLCASSLVSGVGNQPQHFGDGTRLSIL.

This clone has more than one count but fewer than ten. The CDR3: CATSRKSGDTEAFF. The CDR3 region has the DNA TGTGCCACCAGCAGAAAAAGCGGGGACACTGAAGCTTTCTTT. The chain couples TRBV15 to TRBJ1-1; D is undetermined. From germline, CDR1 is LNHNV and CDR2 YYDKDF (reference sequence). Trimming stripped 2 bases from V and 3 bases from J, with 10 bases between. The CDR3 length is 14 residues. Drawing the rest from reference TRBV15 and TRBJ1-1, the complete variable domain is DAMVIQNPRYQVTQFGKPVTLSCSQTLNHNVMYWYQQKSSQAPKLLFHYYDKDFNNEADTPDNFQSRRPNTSFCFLDIRSPGLGDTAMYLCATSRKSGDTEAFFGQGTRLTVV.

This clone came up once. This chain connects TRBV30 to TRBJ1-2; D might be TRBD1 (5 bases). The germline CDR1 and CDR2 sequences are GTSNPN and SVGIG (reference sequence). This CDR3 region has 15 residues. V was clipped by 2 bases and J by 1 base, with 14 bases between them. The CDR3 loop reads CAWSKSGYFNYGYTF. Here the CDR3 DNA reads TGTGCCTGGAGTAAATCAGGGTATTTTAACTATGGCTACACCTTC.

CDR3 loop: CASSPTRGREDEQFF. DNA of the CDR3: TGTGCCAGCTCCCCGACGCGAGGGAGGGAGGACGAGCAGTTCTTC. The V gene is TRBV18, the J gene TRBJ2-1; the match to TRBD2 covers 7 bases. This CDR3 spans 15 amino acids. The ends lost 6 bases at V and 10 bases at J; junction bases unmatched: 15. Per germline, CDR1 KGHSH and CDR2 LQKENI. Together with reference TRBV18 and TRBJ2-1, the CDR3 gives the full variable domain: NAGVMQNPRHLVRRRGQEARLRCSPMKGHSHVYWYRQLPEEGLKFMVYLQKENIIDESGMPKERFSAEFPKEGPSILRIQQVVRGDSAAYFCASSPTRGREDEQFFGPGTRLTVL.

This clone has only one observation. The chain is built from TRBV5-6 and TRBJ2-2; D possibly corresponds to TRBD2 (5 bases). This CDR3 has 17 amino acids. V lost 4 bases to trimming and J lost 0 bases, with 16 bases between them. Looked up from germline, CDR1 is SGHDT and CDR2 is YYEEEE. CDR3 sequence (DNA): TGTGCCAGCAGCCGTGGAGGTCGCGGCGCGAACACCGGGGAGCTGTTTTTT. Translated, it gives CASSRGGRGANTGELFF.

J is TRBJ2-1 and V is TRBV6-5; 10 bases fit TRBD1. Germline CDR1 is MNHEY and CDR2 is SVGAGI. The CDR3 is 15 amino acids. Trimming at V came to 5 bases and at J to 4 bases, leaving 5 bases not matched to a gene. CDR3 coding DNA: TGTGCCAGCAGTAACCCGGGACAGGGGTACAATGAGCAGTTCTTC. This sequence encodes CASSNPGQGYNEQFF.

The J gene is TRBJ2-2, the V gene TRBV2; D not certain. V was clipped by 2 bases and J by 1 base, with 8 bases between them. Germline V CDR1 and CDR2: SNHLY, FYNNEI. The CDR3 is made up of 15 amino acids. The CDR3 region has the DNA TGTGCCAGCAGTGAAACCACAGTGAACACCGGGGAGCTGTTTTTT. This sequence encodes CASSETTVNTGELFF.

This chain links TRBV5-1 with TRBJ2-5; maybe TRBD2 (6 bases). Trimming shortened V by 0 bases and J by 0 bases, and 9 bases separated the two germline ends. Germline CDR1 is SGHRS and CDR2 is YFSETQ. The CDR3 is 15 amino acids. In nucleotides, the CDR3 is TGCGCCAGCAGCTTGGGTACTAGCAACCAAGAGACCCAGTACTTC. Residues: CASSLGTSNQETQYF.

This clone appeared a single time. The chain is built from TRBV13 and TRBJ2-7; D may be TRBD2 (6 bases). The germline V gene encodes CDR1 PRHDT and CDR2 FYEKMQ (reference sequence). With 10 bases removed from V and 3 bases from J, the gap between germline ends came to 19 bases. The CDR3 totals 14 residues. The CDR3 sequence is CATKEGPEGYEQYF. As DNA, the CDR3 is TGTGCCACCAAGGAGGGGCCCGAGGGCTACGAGCAGTACTTC.

The chain employs TRBV6-4 and TRBJ2-3; 13 nucleotides agree with TRBD2. Germline values: CDR1 MRHNA, CDR2 SNTAGT. Trimming took 6 bases from V and 10 from J; bases not matched to a gene: 13. The length of the CDR3 is 16 residues. The CDR3 DNA is TGTGCCAGCAGCCCGCAATCCGGGACTAGCGGGATGGCGCAGTATTTT. Protein: CASSPQSGTSGMAQYF.

This clone was seen a single time. The chain couples TRBV3-1 (or the pseudogene TRBV3-2) to TRBJ2-7, with no clear D. Germline-derived CDR1 and CDR2 are LGHDT and YNNKEL (reference sequence). This CDR3 contains 15 residues. Trimming pared 0 bases from V and 6 bases from J, leaving 15 bases between. DNA for the CDR3: TGTGCCAGCAGCCAAGATATCCGGTCACCCCTCGAGCAGTACTTC. Amino acids: CASSQDIRSPLEQYF.

The count of this clone is one. This chain joins TRBV25-1 and TRBJ2-3, with TRBD1 identical over 7 bases. Germline loops: CDR1 MGHDK, CDR2 SYGVNS. V gave up 3 bases and J gave up 1 base; unmatched junction bases: 1. The CDR3 runs 14 residues. Here the CDR3 reads CASSDGQGTDTQYF. The CDR3 bases are TGTGCCAGCAGTGATGGACAGGGCACAGATACGCAGTATTTT.

This clone was seen once. This chain uses TRBV29-1 with TRBJ2-3, with D tentatively TRBD1 (6 bases). The CDR3 covers 14 residues. Germline loops: CDR1 SQVTM, CDR2 ANQGSEA. Trimming pared 6 bases from V and 4 bases from J, leaving 17 bases between. This CDR3 reads CSVVMGARADTQYF. The CDR3 DNA is TGCAGCGTAGTCATGGGGGCGCGGGCAGATACGCAGTATTTT.

The table lists this clone with a few counts. The rearrangement uses TRBV19 and TRBJ1-6; unclear D gene. The CDR3 covers 16 residues. Germline CDR1 is LNHDA and CDR2 is SQIVND (reference sequence). V lost 6 bases, J lost 9 bases, and 21 bases lay in between. In DNA form, the CDR3 reads TGTGCCAGTAGCGCCCGCGCAACGGGTGAGTTTTCACCCCTCCACTTT. Translating it yields CASSARATGEFSPLHF.

The gene calls are TRBV5-4 and TRBJ2-7; TRBD1 matches at 9 bases. Trimming removed 1 base from V and 3 bases from J; junction bases left unmatched: 5. Germline V gives CDR1 SGHNT, CDR2 YYREEE (reference sequence). This CDR3 has 15 residues. CDR3 amino acids: CASSLKTGGDYEQYF. CDR3 nucleotide sequence: TGTGCCAGCAGCTTGAAGACAGGGGGAGACTACGAGCAGTACTTC.

The chain couples TRBV30 to TRBJ1-2, with D uncertain. CDR3 length: 13 amino acids. Germline V gene data show CDR1 as GTSNPN and CDR2 as SVGIG (reference sequence). V lost 5 bases to trimming and J lost 1 base, with 11 bases between them. The chain's CDR3 is CAWGLLLNYGYTF. Written as DNA, the CDR3 is TGTGCCTGGGGACTGTTACTTAACTATGGCTACACCTTC. Combining the CDR3 with reference TRBV30 and TRBJ1-2 gives the whole variable domain SQTIHQWPATLVQPVGSPLSLECTVEGTSNPNLYWYRQAAGRGLQLLFYSVGIGQISSEVPQNLSASRPQDRQFILSSKKLLLSDSGFYLCAWGLLLNYGYTFGSGTRLTVV.

This chain joins TRBV10-1 and TRBJ2-3; 9 positions agree with TRBD2. Losses at the gene ends were 3 bases for V and 0 bases for J; bases not matched to a gene: 4. CDR1 is WNHNN and CDR2 is SYGVQD in the germline V gene (reference sequence). The length of the CDR3 is 16 residues. In DNA form, the CDR3 reads TGCGCCAGCAGTGATCCGCGGGAGGGGAGCACAGATACGCAGTATTTT. It translates to CASSDPREGSTDTQYF.

The table lists this clone with a count of one. The chain carries TRBV6-6 and TRBJ1-5, with no clear D. The V gene's germline CDR1 is MNHNY and CDR2 SVGAGI (reference sequence). The CDR3 length is 17 residues. Trimming left V 5 bases short and J 9 bases short, with 26 bases between. DNA of the CDR3: TGTGCCAGCAGTCGACTAGTACAGAGTGGGGAGGTAGGGCCCCAGCATTTT. Translating gives CASSRLVQSGEVGPQHF.